Shown below are 32 T cell receptor beta chains from a single sample sequenced in a study of T cells in Graves' hyperthyroidism and ophthalmopathy. TCR beta CDR3 regions were amplified from RNA. The TCR CDR3 was amplified in a first-round RT-PCR using the HTBI primer set. One entry per CDR3 protein results from TCRdb running MiXCR on the multiplex PCR reads. This sample has 300,000 or so distinct CDR3 sequences, with around 23% found just once. Material for sequencing was blood. These receptors all stem from a woman aged 45 to 65 with Graves' hyperthyroidism.

This clonotype was counted between two and nine times. This rearrangement joins TRBV28 to TRBJ2-2; tentative D call: TRBD1 (5 bases). V was pared by 6 bases and J by 14 bases, with 13 bases between. CDR1 and CDR2 (germline): MDHEN, SYDVKM. This CDR3 region has 11 residues. The CDR3 protein is CASRTRQSLFF. The CDR3 DNA follows: TGTGCCAGCAGAACCCGACAGAGCCTGTTTTTT.

This clonotype was counted ten times or more. The J gene is TRBJ1-2, the V gene TRBV7-8, with D uncertain. This CDR3 region has 14 residues. The germline CDR1 and CDR2 sequences are SGHVS and FQNEAQ. Trimming shortened V by 5 bases and J by 4 bases, and 14 bases separated the two germline ends. The CDR3 sequence: CASSLTHKTYGYTF. The CDR3 nucleotides are TGTGCCAGCAGCCTTACGCACAAGACCTATGGCTACACCTTC.

The gene calls are TRBV3-1 and TRBJ2-7; TRBD1 aligns across 7 bases. CDR3 length: 15 amino acids. V lost 1 base and J lost 2; bases outside the gene matches: 5. Germline V gene sequence: CDR1 LGHDT, CDR2 YNNKEL (reference sequence). CDR3 coding DNA: TGTGCCAGCAGCCAAGGAGGACAGGTTACCTACGAGCAGTACTTC. Protein product: CASSQGGQVTYEQYF.

The chain carries TRBV4-1 and TRBJ1-3, with 8 nucleotides matching TRBD1. The CDR3 length is 16 residues. The V segment lost 1 base and the J segment 4 bases; nucleotides outside the gene matches: 6. CDR1 and CDR2 from the germline V gene are MGHRA and YSYEKL. The CDR3 protein is CASSQVRQGKGNTIYF. In DNA form, the CDR3 reads TGCGCCAGCAGCCAAGTGAGACAGGGGAAAGGAAACACCATATATTTT.

In its sample, this clonotype was seen many times. The chain employs TRBV3-1 and TRBJ2-4; D gene unclear. Germline CDR1 is LGHDT and CDR2 is YNNKEL (reference sequence). The CDR3 sequence is 11 residues long. Trimming pared 4 bases from V and 8 bases from J, leaving 6 bases between. The CDR3 nucleotides read TGTGCCAGCAGCCGAATGGACATTCAGTACTTC. It translates to CASSRMDIQYF.

This clonotype appeared a few times. The genes are TRBV20-1 and TRBJ1-6; no definite D call. CDR1 DFQATT and CDR2 SNEGSKA come from the germline V gene (reference sequence). CDR3 size: 15 residues. V lost 2 bases to trimming and J lost 0 bases, with 8 bases between them. The CDR3 reads CSARILGSYNSPLHF. The CDR3 bases are TGCAGTGCTAGAATTCTGGGCTCCTATAATTCACCCCTCCACTTT.

This rearrangement joins TRBV28 to TRBJ2-5, with D perhaps assigned TRBD1 or TRBD2 (5 bases each). The ends were cut back, 4 bases at V and 9 bases at J, with 15 bases in the middle. Germline lookup yields CDR1 MDHEN and CDR2 SYDVKM. This CDR3 has 13 amino acids. The CDR3 DNA follows: TGTGCCAGCAGTTCCGGGACCCCTTTGGCCCAGTACTTC. Translating gives CASSSGTPLAQYF.

Concerning this clonotype itself: The junction shows a germline mismatch at one end, possibly a read error. The genes are TRBV5-6 and TRBJ2-5, with D perhaps TRBD1 or TRBD2 (5 bases each). This CDR3 is built from 12 residues. Germline values: CDR1 SGHDT, CDR2 YYEEEE. DNA of the CDR3: TGTGCCAGCAGCCGGGACGGGGAATATGCGGACTTC. This gives the protein CASSRDGEYADF.

This clonotype has just a few counts. V is TRBV25-1 and J is TRBJ2-3, with TRBD2 identical over 12 bases. With V trimmed by 3 bases and J by 3 bases, 7 bases remained unmatched. Germline V gene sequence: CDR1 MGHDK, CDR2 SYGVNS. This CDR3 has 17 amino acids. The DNA of the CDR3 is TGTGCCAGCAGTGACTCAGGGACTAGCGGGTTGACAGATACGCAGTATTTT. It encodes CASSDSGTSGLTDTQYF. Based on the CDR3 plus reference TRBV25-1 and TRBJ2-3, the full variable domain is EADIYQTPRYLVIGTGKKITLECSQTMGHDKMYWYQQDPGMELHLIHYSYGVNSTEKGDLSSESTVSRIRTEHFPLTLESARPSHTSQYLCASSDSGTSGLTDTQYFGPGTRLTVL.

The rearrangement joins TRBV2 to TRBJ1-4, with a weak D call TRBD1 (5 bases). V lost 2 bases and J 8 bases, leaving 12 bases between the germline ends. Germline V gene lookup returns CDR1 SNHLY and CDR2 FYNNEI. The CDR3 extends over 14 amino acids. The CDR3, as DNA: TGTGCCAGCAGTGAACGGGGTACAGGAGAAAAACTGTTTTTT. Translation: CASSERGTGEKLFF.

This clonotype was detected ten times or more. This sequence joins TRBV20-1 and TRBJ2-7, with 9 bases matching TRBD2. CDR1 is DFQATT and CDR2 is SNEGSKA in the germline V gene (reference sequence). The length of the CDR3 is 15 residues. With 2 bases clipped from V and 4 bases from J, the junction kept 9 bases outside the gene matches. CDR3 protein: CSARLRPSGKYEQYF. The CDR3 DNA reads TGCAGTGCTAGACTAAGGCCTAGCGGGAAATACGAGCAGTACTTC.

This clonotype has a single count. The rearrangement uses TRBV3-1 and TRBJ2-2, with D perhaps TRBD1 (5 bases). Germline assignment: CDR1 LGHDT and CDR2 YNNKEL (reference sequence). V lost 1 base and J lost 4, with 10 bases in between. The CDR3 has 15 residues. The CDR3 loop is CASSQARTSTGELFF. The CDR3 DNA follows: TGTGCCAGCAGCCAAGCCCGGACATCCACCGGGGAGCTGTTTTTT.

This clonotype was seen repeatedly, ten times or more. The CDR3 region is CSARDGAENTEAFF. The CDR3 coding sequence is TGCAGTGCTAGAGATGGCGCAGAGAACACTGAAGCTTTCTTT. The chain links TRBV20-1 to TRBJ1-1; no clear D. Germline CDR1 reads DFQATT; CDR2 reads SNEGSKA (reference sequence). This CDR3 has 14 amino acids. V shed 0 bases and J shed 1 base, with 9 bases lying between them.

V is TRBV6-1 and J is TRBJ1-2; TRBD1 is a possible D gene (5 bases). The germline V and J ends were trimmed by 5 bases and 0 bases, with 19 bases remaining between them. The CDR3 is made up of 17 amino acids. CDR1 is MNHNS, CDR2 SASEGT, per germline. The CDR3 DNA sequence: TGTGCCAGCAGTCTACACAGCAACAGGTTAACTAACTATGGCTACACCTTC. Encoded protein: CASSLHSNRLTNYGYTF.

This clonotype was seen a single time. The chain employs TRBV7-8 and TRBJ2-3; 15 bases line up with TRBD2. V shed 5 bases and J 2 bases; nucleotides not matched to a gene: 5. The germline V gene encodes CDR1 SGHVS and CDR2 FQNEAQ. The CDR3 loop spans 17 amino acids. CDR3 in amino acids: CASSPRTSGRATDTQYF. CDR3 nucleotide sequence: TGTGCCAGCAGCCCCCGGACTAGCGGGAGGGCCACAGATACGCAGTATTTT.

V and J are TRBV12-3 or TRBV12-4 and TRBJ2-4, with unresolved D. The CDR3 runs 12 residues. Trimming removed 0 bases from V and 5 bases from J, with 2 bases in between. The CDR3 loop is CASSLAENIQYF. The CDR3 DNA reads as TGTGCCAGCAGTTTAGCGGAAAACATTCAGTACTTC.

This clonotype was seen at least ten times. This chain links TRBV10-3 with TRBJ1-1, with unresolved D. CDR3 length equals 15 residues. Germline V CDR1 and CDR2: ENHRY, SYGVKD. Trimming removed 6 bases at V and 0 bases at J, with 14 bases between. The CDR3 nucleotides are TGTGCCATCAGCAATTCAGCGAATCTGAACACTGAAGCTTTCTTT. It codes for CAISNSANLNTEAFF.

This clonotype was seen more than once but under ten times. Compared with germline, one end of the junction differs, possibly owing to a read error. The J gene is TRBJ2-7, the V gene TRBV20-1, with a tentative D call TRBD2 (8 bases). Per the germline V gene, CDR1 is DFQATT and CDR2 is SNEGSKA (reference sequence). CDR3 size: 15 residues. In nucleotides, the CDR3 is TGCAGTGCCGCGAGCGGGGGACAGCGCTCCTACGAGCAATACTTC. Protein product: CSAASGGQRSYEQYF.

This clonotype was recorded at least ten times. The CDR3 DNA is TGTGCCTGGAGAGTAGCGCGCACAGATACGCAGTATTTT. It is translated as CAWRVARTDTQYF. This chain joins TRBV30 and TRBJ2-3; D possibly corresponds to TRBD2 (5 bases). The CDR3 totals 13 residues. V shed 3 bases and J shed 1 base, with 8 bases lying between them. Germline V gene sequence: CDR1 GTSNPN, CDR2 SVGIG (reference sequence).

The sample holds one count of this clonotype. The junction departs from germline at one end; a sequencing error may be responsible. The chain uses TRBV11-2 and TRBJ2-3, with D possibly TRBD2 on 5 matching bases. From germline, CDR1 is SGHAT and CDR2 FQNNGV. There are 14 residues in the CDR3. The CDR3: CTSSTRGSVNTQYF. For the CDR3, the DNA is TGTACCAGCAGCACCCGGGGTTCCGTTAATACGCAGTATTTT.

This clonotype is deemed medium-sized. This chain links TRBV30 with TRBJ1-5; D gene unclear. Trimming removed 4 bases at V and 0 bases at J, with 7 bases between. The germline gives CDR1 GTSNPN, CDR2 SVGIG (reference sequence). The CDR3 is 13 amino acids. The CDR3 DNA reads TGTGCCTGGACTTTGGATAGCAATCAGCCCCAGCATTTT. Its protein is CAWTLDSNQPQHF.

This clonotype was seen repeatedly, ten times or more. The chain uses TRBV11-2 and TRBJ2-7; weak D call: TRBD2 (6 bases). The CDR3 totals 14 residues. Germline-derived CDR1 and CDR2 are SGHAT and FQNNGV. The V and J ends lost 4 bases and 4 bases respectively, with 14 bases between them. The CDR3 nucleotides read TGTGCCAGCAGCTCGGGGACTGGCCGATACGAGCAGTACTTC. Protein product: CASSSGTGRYEQYF.

This clonotype was counted ten times or more. One end of the junction varies from germline; a read error may be responsible. CDR3 sequence: CAGSPQGGSYNEQFF. The DNA of the CDR3 is TGTGCCGGCTCACCACAGGGGGGTTCCTACAATGAGCAGTTCTTC. J is TRBJ2-1 and V is TRBV18; 8 bases match TRBD1. The CDR3 runs 15 residues. The V gene's germline CDR1 is KGHSH and CDR2 LQKENI.

This clonotype came up many times. The genes are TRBV12-3 or TRBV12-4 and TRBJ2-1, with 12 bases identical to TRBD2. The CDR3 extends over 19 amino acids. V was pared by 7 bases and J by 2 bases, with 15 bases of the junction left unmatched. The CDR3 is CASTRRVTSGRRPYNEQFF. DNA for the CDR3: TGTGCCAGCACCCGTAGGGTGACTAGCGGGAGAAGACCCTACAATGAGCAGTTCTTC.

With respect to this clonotype: This may stem from a read error, because a much larger clone lies one nucleotide away. V and J are TRBV12-3 or TRBV12-4 and TRBJ2-7; 8 bases fit TRBD2. The junction had 8 bases not matched to a gene; V was cut back by 4 bases and J by 0 bases. CDR3 size: 16 residues. The CDR3 DNA reads TGTGCCAGCAGTTCGAACCTAGCGGGCGCCTCCTACGAGCAGTACTTC. Encoded protein: CASSSNLAGASYEQYF.

As for this clonotype: Being one base from a much bigger clone, this may be a read error. The rearrangement uses TRBV20-1 and TRBJ2-1; possibly TRBD1 or TRBD2 for D (6 bases each). Per germline, CDR1 DFQATT and CDR2 SNEGSKA (reference sequence). This CDR3 has 16 residues. The ends were cut back, 1 base at V and 10 bases at J, with 23 bases in the middle. In DNA, the CDR3 is TGCAGTGCTAGAGCCCGCGGGGCCCCCCGGGGGCACGAGCAGTTCTTC. It encodes CSARARGAPRGHEQFF.

There are many counts of this clonotype. The V and J genes are TRBV10-2 and TRBJ1-5; D is perhaps TRBD1 (6 bases). The V end lost 7 bases, the J end lost 0 bases, and 7 bases lay between the germline ends. This CDR3 spans 13 amino acids. The germline gives CDR1 WSHSY, CDR2 SAAADI. The chain's CDR3 is CASTGASNQPQHF. In DNA form, the CDR3 reads TGCGCCAGCACGGGGGCTAGCAATCAGCCCCAGCATTTT.

The chain joins TRBV9 to TRBJ2-1; unclear D gene. The CDR3 covers 14 residues. V was cut by 9 bases and J by 0 bases, with 13 bases left in between. Germline CDR1 and CDR2: SGDLS and YYNGEE. This CDR3 reads CATPRLFSYNEQFF. The CDR3 DNA follows: TGTGCCACCCCGCGTCTTTTCTCCTACAATGAGCAGTTCTTC.

The J gene is TRBJ1-5, the V gene TRBV12-3 or TRBV12-4; the match to TRBD1 covers 10 bases. There are 15 residues in the CDR3. V shed 6 bases, J shed 1 base, and the junction held 3 bases outside the gene matches. This CDR3 is CASRGDRGSNQPQHF. DNA for the CDR3: TGTGCCAGCAGGGGGGACAGGGGAAGCAATCAGCCCCAGCATTTT.

This clonotype was observed at least ten times. The rearrangement uses TRBV7-9 and TRBJ2-3; maybe TRBD1 (6 bases). The CDR3 spans 15 residues. V gave up 5 bases and J gave up 4 bases, with 16 bases separating them. The V gene's germline CDR1 is SEHNR and CDR2 FQNEAQ (reference sequence). The CDR3 DNA reads TGTGCCAGCAGCGAGGTGGGGGCGATCGCAGATACGCAGTATTTT. Translation: CASSEVGAIADTQYF.

This clonotype was recorded at least ten times. V usage is TRBV6-2 or TRBV6-3 and J usage is TRBJ2-7; 11 bases map to TRBD2. With 4 bases clipped from V and 1 base from J, the junction kept 3 bases outside the gene matches. Germline V gives CDR1 MNHEY, CDR2 SVGEGT. The CDR3 is 15 residues long. CDR3: CASSFSGRASYEQYF. CDR3 sequence (DNA): TGTGCCAGCAGTTTTAGCGGGAGGGCATCCTACGAGCAGTACTTC.

J is TRBJ2-7 and V is TRBV10-3, with 8 bases identical to TRBD1. The CDR3 is 15 amino acids. The V segment lost 2 bases and the J segment 3 bases; nucleotides outside the gene matches: 6. Germline CDR1 ENHRY, CDR2 SYGVKD. The CDR3 DNA is TGTGCCATCAGTGAGCCTGGACAGGGAAGCTACGAGCAGTACTTC. It yields the protein CAISEPGQGSYEQYF.